This TCR beta chain was profiled in a study of T cells in Graves' hyperthyroidism and ophthalmopathy. Study context: Staff took peripheral blood when the initial diagnosis was made, before any treatment began. General study findings and limits: Ophthalmopathy and stable hyperthyroidism were told apart by a 13 V-J model. Clonotypes that were expanded in thyroid above 0.001 mostly appeared in blood too.

The CDR3 consists of 13 residues. The V gene's germline CDR1 is GTSNPN and CDR2 SVGIG (reference sequence). After removal of 4 bases from V and 5 bases from J, the junction contained 5 bases not matched to a gene. This clonotype was recorded many times. The antigen is unknown. Amplified regions were TCR beta CDR3 sequences from RNA transcripts. When the TCR CDR3 underwent first-round RT-PCR, the HTBI primer set was used. TCRdb redid the calling of the multiplex PCR reads with MiXCR, one entry per CDR3 protein. This sample has about 530,000 distinct CDR3 sequences; 15% to 20% occur once, and the top ten carry about 16%.

This clonotype originated in a young woman with Graves' ophthalmopathy. This chain uses TRBV30 with TRBJ1-5; 7 positions match TRBD1. Sample: blood. The CDR3 sequence: CAWTGQDHQPQHF. CDR3 in DNA: TGTGCCTGGACCGGACAGGATCATCAGCCCCAGCATTTT.